This T cell receptor (beta chain) was recorded in a study of CD8 T cells in Susac syndrome. Trimming removed 0 bases at V and 4 bases at J, with 11 bases between. Germline V gene sequence: CDR1 SGHDT, CDR2 YYEEEE. The CDR3 spans 14 residues. Blood CD8+ and CD4+ T cells underwent high-throughput TCR beta sequencing. It was with random hexamers that about 0.45 to 1 ug RNA was reverse transcribed. TCR beta CDR3 was amplified by immunoSEQ multiplex PCR. This amplification extended across 54 Vbeta and 13 Jbeta segments. MiXCR was run by TCRdb on the immunoSEQ multiplex PCR reads, yielding one entry per CDR3 protein. Of around 140,000 distinct CDR3 sequences in the sample, over 80% were seen once.

Sequencing was performed on CD8+ T cells from PBMCs. This receptor was identified in a human donor with multiple sclerosis. This chain links TRBV5-6 with TRBJ2-7; a possible D gene is TRBD2 (6 bases). In DNA form, the CDR3 reads TGTGCCAGCAGCTTGGGGAGGGGCTCTTACGAGCAGTACGTC. Translated: CASSLGRGSYEQYV.